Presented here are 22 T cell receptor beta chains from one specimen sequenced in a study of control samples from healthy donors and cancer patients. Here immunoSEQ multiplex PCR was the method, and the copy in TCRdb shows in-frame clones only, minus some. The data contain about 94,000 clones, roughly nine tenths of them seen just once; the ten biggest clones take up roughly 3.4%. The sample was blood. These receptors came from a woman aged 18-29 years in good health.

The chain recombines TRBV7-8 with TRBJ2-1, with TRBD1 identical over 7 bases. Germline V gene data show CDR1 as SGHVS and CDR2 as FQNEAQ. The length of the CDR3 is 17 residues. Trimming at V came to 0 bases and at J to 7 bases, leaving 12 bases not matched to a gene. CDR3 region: CASSLAEVGGLRNEQFF. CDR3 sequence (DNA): TGTGCCAGCAGCTTAGCGGAGGTAGGGGGCCTTAGGAATGAGCAGTTCTTC.

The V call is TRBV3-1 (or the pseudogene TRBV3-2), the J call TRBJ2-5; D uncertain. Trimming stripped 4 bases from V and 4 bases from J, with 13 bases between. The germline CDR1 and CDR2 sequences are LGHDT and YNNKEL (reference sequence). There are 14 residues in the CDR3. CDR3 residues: CASSLGPGRETQYF. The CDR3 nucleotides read TGTGCCAGCAGCCTCGGCCCCGGCCGAGAGACCCAGTACTTC.

The CDR3 nucleotides read TGTGCCAGCAGCCGCGGGGACAGGGGTACTATGAACACTGAAGCTTTCTTT. The encoded protein is CASSRGDRGTMNTEAFF. This chain uses TRBV7-3 with TRBJ1-1, with TRBD1 matching over 10 bases. Losses at the gene ends were 5 bases for V and 0 bases for J; bases not matched to a gene: 9. The CDR3 loop spans 17 amino acids. Germline values: CDR1 SGHTA, CDR2 FQGTGA.

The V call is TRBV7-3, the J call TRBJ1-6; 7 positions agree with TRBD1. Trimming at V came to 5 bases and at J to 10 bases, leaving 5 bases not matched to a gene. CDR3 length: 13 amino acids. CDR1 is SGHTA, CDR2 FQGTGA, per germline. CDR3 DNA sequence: TGTGCCAGCAGCACTCGACAGGGATCACCCCTCCACTTT. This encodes CASSTRQGSPLHF.

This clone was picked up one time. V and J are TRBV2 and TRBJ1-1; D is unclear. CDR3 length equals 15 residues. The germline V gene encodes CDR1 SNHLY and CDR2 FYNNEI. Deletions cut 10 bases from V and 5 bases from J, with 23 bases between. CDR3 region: CATQRLTLPGTEAFF. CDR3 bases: TGTGCCACCCAACGTTTAACACTTCCCGGGACTGAAGCTTTCTTT.

The CDR3 is CASSQDELAGRAGDTQYF. The CDR3 DNA sequence: TGCGCCAGCAGCCAAGATGAGCTAGCGGGGCGGGCAGGAGATACGCAGTATTTT. V and J are TRBV4-1 and TRBJ2-3; 9 bases align to TRBD2. Germline V gene lookup returns CDR1 MGHRA and CDR2 YSYEKL. Losses at the gene ends were 0 bases for V and 5 bases for J; bases not matched to a gene: 12. The CDR3 has 18 residues.

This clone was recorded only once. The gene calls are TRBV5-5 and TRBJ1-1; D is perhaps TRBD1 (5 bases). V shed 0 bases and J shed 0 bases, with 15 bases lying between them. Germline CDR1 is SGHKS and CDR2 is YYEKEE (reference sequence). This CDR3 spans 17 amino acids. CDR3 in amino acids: CASSLDGARLVNTEAFF. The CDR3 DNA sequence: TGTGCCAGCAGCTTGGACGGGGCCCGCTTGGTGAACACTGAAGCTTTCTTT. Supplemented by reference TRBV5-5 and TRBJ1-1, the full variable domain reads DAGVTQSPTHLIKTRGQQVTLRCSPISGHKSVSWYQQVLGQGPQFIFQYYEKEERGRGNFPDRFSARQFPNYSSELNVNALLLGDSALYLCASSLDGARLVNTEAFFGQGTRLTVV.

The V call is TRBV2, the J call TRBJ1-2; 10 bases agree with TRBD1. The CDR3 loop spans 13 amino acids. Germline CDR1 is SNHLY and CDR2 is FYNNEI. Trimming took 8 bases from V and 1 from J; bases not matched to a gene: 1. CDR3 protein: CASDRGRNYGYTF. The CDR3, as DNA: TGTGCCAGCGACAGGGGGCGTAACTATGGCTACACCTTC.

The CDR3 reads CASSYRGSNEKLFF. The DNA for the CDR3 is TGTGCCAGCAGTTACAGAGGCAGTAATGAAAAACTGTTTTTT. This chain links TRBV6-5 with TRBJ1-4; D gene unclear. Trimming cost V 2 bases and J 4 bases, with 8 bases left between them. CDR1 and CDR2 (germline): MNHEY, SVGAGI. This CDR3 spans 14 amino acids.

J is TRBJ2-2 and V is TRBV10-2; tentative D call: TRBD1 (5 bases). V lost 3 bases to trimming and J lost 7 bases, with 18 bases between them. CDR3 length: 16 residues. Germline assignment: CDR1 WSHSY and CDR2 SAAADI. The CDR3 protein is CASSDSDSVPGGELFF. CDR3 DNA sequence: TGCGCCAGCAGTGACTCCGACAGTGTACCAGGCGGGGAGCTGTTTTTT.

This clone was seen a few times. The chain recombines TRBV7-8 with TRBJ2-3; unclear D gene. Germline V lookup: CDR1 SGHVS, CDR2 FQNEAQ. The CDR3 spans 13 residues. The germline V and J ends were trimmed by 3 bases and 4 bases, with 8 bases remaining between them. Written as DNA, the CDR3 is TGTGCCAGCAGCTTGCCCCCCCCAGATACGCAGTATTTT. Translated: CASSLPPPDTQYF.

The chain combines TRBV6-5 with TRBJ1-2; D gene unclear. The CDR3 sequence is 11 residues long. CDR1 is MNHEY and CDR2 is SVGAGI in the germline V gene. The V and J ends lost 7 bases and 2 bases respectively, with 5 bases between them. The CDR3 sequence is CASTGNYGYTF. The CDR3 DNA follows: TGTGCCAGCACTGGGAACTATGGCTACACCTTC.

CDR3 amino acids: CASSVGLSPNYGYTF. CDR3 coding DNA: TGTGCCAGCAGCGTAGGGCTGTCCCCTAACTATGGCTACACCTTC. The chain employs TRBV9 and TRBJ1-2; D gene ambiguous. V lost 0 bases, J lost 0 bases, and 9 bases lay in between. The CDR3 is 15 amino acids. In germline, CDR1 is SGDLS, CDR2 YYNGEE.

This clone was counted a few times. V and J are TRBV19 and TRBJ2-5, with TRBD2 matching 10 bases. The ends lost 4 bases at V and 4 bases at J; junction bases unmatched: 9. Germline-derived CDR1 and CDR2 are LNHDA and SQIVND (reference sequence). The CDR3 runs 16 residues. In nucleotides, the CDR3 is TGTGCCAGTAGTAACGCGGGACTAGCGTCGGGAGAGACCCAGTACTTC. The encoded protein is CASSNAGLASGETQYF. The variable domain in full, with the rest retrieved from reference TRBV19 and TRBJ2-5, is DGGITQSPKYLFRKEGQNVTLSCEQNLNHDAMYWYRQDPGQGLRLIYYSQIVNDFQKGDIAEGYSVSREKKESFPLTVTSAQKNPTAFYLCASSNAGLASGETQYFGPGTRLLVL.

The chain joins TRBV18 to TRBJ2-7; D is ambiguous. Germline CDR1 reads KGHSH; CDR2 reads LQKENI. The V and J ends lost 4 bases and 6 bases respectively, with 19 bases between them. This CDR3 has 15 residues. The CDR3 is CASSQDPGPTFEQYF. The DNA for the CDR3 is TGTGCCAGCTCACAAGACCCGGGCCCTACTTTCGAGCAGTACTTC. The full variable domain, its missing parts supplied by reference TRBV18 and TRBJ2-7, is NAGVMQNPRHLVRRRGQEARLRCSPMKGHSHVYWYRQLPEEGLKFMVYLQKENIIDESGMPKERFSAEFPKEGPSILRIQQVVRGDSAAYFCASSQDPGPTFEQYFGPGTRLTVT.

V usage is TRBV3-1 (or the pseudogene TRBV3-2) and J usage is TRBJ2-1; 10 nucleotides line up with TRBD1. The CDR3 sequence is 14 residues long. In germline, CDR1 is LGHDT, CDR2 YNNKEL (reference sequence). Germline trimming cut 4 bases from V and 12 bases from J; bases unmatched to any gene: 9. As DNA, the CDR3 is TGTGCCAGCAGCCGGGACAGGGGAGGTTGGGGGCAGTTCTTC. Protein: CASSRDRGGWGQFF.

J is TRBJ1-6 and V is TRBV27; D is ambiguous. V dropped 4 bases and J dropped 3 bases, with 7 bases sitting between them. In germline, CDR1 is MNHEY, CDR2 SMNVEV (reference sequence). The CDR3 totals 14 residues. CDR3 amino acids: CASSYQVYNSPLHF. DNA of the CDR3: TGTGCCAGCAGTTACCAGGTCTATAATTCACCCCTCCACTTT.

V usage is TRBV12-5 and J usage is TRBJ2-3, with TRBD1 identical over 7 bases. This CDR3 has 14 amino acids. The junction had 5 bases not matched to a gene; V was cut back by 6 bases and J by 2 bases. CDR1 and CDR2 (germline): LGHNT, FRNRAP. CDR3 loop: CASGATGSTDTQYF. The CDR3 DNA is TGTGCTAGTGGGGCGACAGGGTCCACAGATACGCAGTATTTT.

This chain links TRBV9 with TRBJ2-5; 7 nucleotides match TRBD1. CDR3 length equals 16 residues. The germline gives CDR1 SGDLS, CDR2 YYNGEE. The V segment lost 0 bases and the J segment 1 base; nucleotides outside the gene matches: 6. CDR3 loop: CASSVGSGGIQETQYF. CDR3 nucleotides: TGTGCCAGCAGCGTAGGTTCAGGGGGTATCCAAGAGACCCAGTACTTC.

The DNA of the CDR3 is TGCAGCGTTGAAGATCCTCTGACAGGACCAGGACGACAGTTCTTC. Translation: CSVEDPLTGPGRQFF. The V call is TRBV29-1, the J call TRBJ2-1; tentative D call: TRBD1 (6 bases). V was pared by 0 bases and J by 13 bases, with 22 bases between. The CDR3 has 15 amino acids. Per the germline V gene, CDR1 is SQVTM and CDR2 is ANQGSEA.

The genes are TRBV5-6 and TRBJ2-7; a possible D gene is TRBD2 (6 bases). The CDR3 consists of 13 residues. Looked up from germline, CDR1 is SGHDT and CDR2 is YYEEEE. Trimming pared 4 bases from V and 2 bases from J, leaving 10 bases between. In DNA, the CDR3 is TGTGCCAGCAGCCCGGGACTTACCTACGAGCAGTACTTC. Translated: CASSPGLTYEQYF. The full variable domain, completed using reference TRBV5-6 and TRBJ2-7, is DAGVTQSPTHLIKTRGQQVTLRCSPKSGHDTVSWYQQALGQGPQFIFQYYEEEERQRGNFPDRFSGHQFPNYSSELNVNALLLGDSALYLCASSPGLTYEQYFGPGTRLTVT.

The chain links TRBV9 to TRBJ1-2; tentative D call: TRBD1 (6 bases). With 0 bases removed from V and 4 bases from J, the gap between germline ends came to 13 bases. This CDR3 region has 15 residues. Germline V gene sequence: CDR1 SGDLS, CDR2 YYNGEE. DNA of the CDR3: TGTGCCAGCAGCGTAGCAAAGGAAGGGGGCTATGGCTACACCTTC. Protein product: CASSVAKEGGYGYTF.